The 22 T cell receptor beta chains below all came from one sample that was sequenced in a study of blood T cell repertoires in COVID-19. TCRdb's copy holds only in-frame clones and misses some; the assay was immunoSEQ multiplex PCR. The table lists about 230,000 clones, 75% to 85% of them singletons, with about 7.4% in the top ten. The sample was peripheral blood. The origin of the receptors is a woman aged 45 to 65 with acute or convalescent COVID-19.

The J gene is TRBJ2-7, the V gene TRBV27; 10 bases agree with TRBD1. Germline V CDR1 and CDR2: MNHEY, SMNVEV (reference sequence). This CDR3 region has 15 residues. Germline trimming cut 4 bases from V and 8 bases from J; bases unmatched to any gene: 11. CDR3 amino acids: CASSSTRDRGTKQYF. CDR3 nucleotide sequence: TGTGCCAGCAGTTCGACACGGGACAGGGGTACGAAGCAGTACTTC.

This chain uses TRBV7-9 with TRBJ2-5; a weak D match, TRBD2 (6 bases). V was clipped by 3 bases and J by 1 base, with 12 bases between them. In germline, CDR1 is SEHNR, CDR2 FQNEAQ (reference sequence). CDR3 length: 15 amino acids. This CDR3 is CASSFGGERQETQYF. The CDR3 DNA is TGTGCCAGCAGCTTTGGCGGGGAACGCCAAGAGACCCAGTACTTC.

The chain carries TRBV5-8 and TRBJ1-5; D is ambiguous. Germline CDR1 is SGHTS and CDR2 is YDEGEE. The CDR3 is 13 amino acids. Trimming cost V 4 bases and J 4 bases, with 9 bases left between them. The CDR3 loop reads CASSRERNQPQHF. Here the CDR3 DNA reads TGTGCCAGCAGCCGCGAGAGAAATCAGCCCCAGCATTTT.

The rearrangement links TRBV19 to TRBJ2-3, with TRBD2 as a possible D gene (6 bases). The V and J ends lost 6 bases and 6 bases respectively, with 10 bases between them. The germline gives CDR1 LNHDA, CDR2 SQIVND (reference sequence). This CDR3 comprises 12 residues. In DNA form, the CDR3 reads TGTGCCAGTAGGGGACTCCCGGATACGCAGTATTTT. Encoded protein: CASRGLPDTQYF.

J is TRBJ2-2 and V is TRBV25-1; D unclear. Trimming cost V 4 bases and J 5 bases, with 5 bases left between them. This CDR3 has 12 amino acids. Germline-derived CDR1 and CDR2 are MGHDK and SYGVNS. The CDR3 coding sequence is TGTGCCAGCAGTGTCTCGACCGGGGAGCTGTTTTTT. Its protein is CASSVSTGELFF.

This clone was counted only a few times. V gene TRBV2 combines with J gene TRBJ1-2; the D gene is possibly TRBD1 (5 bases). The length of the CDR3 is 14 residues. Trimming removed 7 bases from V and 4 bases from J, with 16 bases in between. CDR1 is SNHLY and CDR2 is FYNNEI in the germline V gene. The CDR3 sequence is CASIAGRQSYGYTF. CDR3 coding DNA: TGTGCCAGCATTGCGGGGCGACAATCCTATGGCTACACCTTC.

CDR3 DNA: TGTGCCAGCAATCGGGAGGGACTGTCTACCTTC. It specifies CASNREGLSTF. This chain joins TRBV28 and TRBJ1-2, with TRBD1 as a possible D gene (5 bases). V was cut by 7 bases and J by 14 bases, with 17 bases left in between. Per the germline V gene, CDR1 is MDHEN and CDR2 is SYDVKM. The CDR3 runs to 11 residues.

The chain carries TRBV29-1 and TRBJ2-3, with 14 nucleotides matching TRBD2. V shed 6 bases, J shed 0 bases, and the junction held 5 bases outside the gene matches. The CDR3 runs 16 residues. Germline CDR1 reads SQVTM; CDR2 reads ANQGSEA. The CDR3 sequence: CSVTGTSGGSTDTQYF. The CDR3 DNA is TGCAGCGTGACCGGGACTAGCGGGGGAAGCACAGATACGCAGTATTTT.

This sequence joins TRBV27 and TRBJ1-2; D is undetermined. The V gene lost 4 bases and the J gene lost 6 bases, with 12 bases spanning the gap. Germline V CDR1 and CDR2: MNHEY, SMNVEV (reference sequence). The length of the CDR3 is 13 residues. The CDR3 nucleotides are TGTGCCAGCAGTTCACAGTGGATGAATGGCTACACCTTC. It is translated as CASSSQWMNGYTF.

The chain combines TRBV5-1 with TRBJ2-6; maybe TRBD2 (7 bases). V was shortened by 4 bases and J by 4 bases, with 24 bases between the two germline ends. This CDR3 contains 19 residues. CDR1 is SGHRS and CDR2 is YFSETQ in the germline V gene. The CDR3, as DNA: TGCGCCAGCAGCCCAAGCTCGTCACAGGGACTATCCGGGGCCAACGTCCTGACTTTC. It specifies CASSPSSSQGLSGANVLTF.

This chain joins TRBV4-2 and TRBJ1-3, with 9 positions matching TRBD1. CDR1 and CDR2 from the germline V gene are LGHNA and YNFKEQ. This CDR3 is built from 17 residues. V was clipped by 0 bases and J by 3 bases; unmatched bases: 6. CDR3 loop: CASSQDTTGGSGNTIYF. CDR3 sequence (DNA): TGTGCCAGCAGCCAAGATACCACAGGGGGCAGTGGAAACACCATATATTTT.

CDR3 in amino acids: CASSRAKGQLANYGYTF. The DNA for the CDR3 is TGTGCCAGCAGCCGGGCGAAGGGACAGCTAGCTAACTATGGCTACACCTTC. This chain joins TRBV4-2 and TRBJ1-2; TRBD1 aligns across 7 bases. The CDR3 totals 17 residues. CDR1 and CDR2 (germline): LGHNA, YNFKEQ. J lost 0 bases, V lost 4 bases, and 11 bases had no gene match.

The chain recombines TRBV27 with TRBJ1-5; D remains ambiguous. The germline V and J ends were trimmed by 3 bases and 2 bases, with 11 bases remaining between them. CDR1 MNHEY and CDR2 SMNVEV come from the germline V gene (reference sequence). The CDR3 is 15 residues long. This CDR3 is CASSLGGSGNQPQHF. The CDR3, as DNA: TGTGCCAGCAGTTTGGGAGGTTCGGGCAATCAGCCCCAGCATTTT.

The chain carries TRBV7-8 and TRBJ2-1; the match to TRBD2 covers 9 bases. J was trimmed by 2 bases and V by 2 bases; bases with no gene match: 4. Germline assignment: CDR1 SGHVS and CDR2 FQNEAQ. The CDR3 runs to 16 residues. The CDR3 coding sequence is TGTGCCAGCAGCTTACCTCGCGGGAGGGCCTACAATGAGCAGTTCTTC. Protein: CASSLPRGRAYNEQFF.

The chain recombines TRBV4-1 with TRBJ1-2; TRBD1 might be the D (5 bases). Per germline, CDR1 MGHRA and CDR2 YSYEKL. This CDR3 spans 15 amino acids. The V end lost 2 bases, the J end lost 4 bases, and 14 bases lay between the germline ends. This CDR3 reads CASSQLDTGVYGYTF. The CDR3 region has the DNA TGCGCCAGCAGCCAATTAGACACGGGGGTCTATGGCTACACCTTC.

The chain has TRBV28 and TRBJ1-4; D not certain. Deletions cut 7 bases from V and 4 bases from J, with 7 bases between. CDR3 size: 12 residues. Germline CDR1 and CDR2: MDHEN and SYDVKM. CDR3 in DNA: TGTGCCAGCAAGTTGAGTAATGAAAAACTGTTTTTT. Its translation: CASKLSNEKLFF.

This clone was seen ten or more times. The CDR3: CAWGNPPAEDGYTF. The CDR3 DNA follows: TGTGCCTGGGGCAATCCCCCAGCTGAGGATGGCTACACCTTC. V is TRBV30 and J is TRBJ1-2; D call uncertain. Germline V gene sequence: CDR1 GTSNPN, CDR2 SVGIG (reference sequence). The CDR3 contains 14 residues. Deletions cut 5 bases from V and 6 bases from J, with 19 bases between.

The chain carries TRBV27 and TRBJ2-3; 11 bases are a match to TRBD2. Germline CDR1 MNHEY, CDR2 SMNVEV (reference sequence). The CDR3 totals 14 residues. Unmatched junction bases numbered 5, after V lost 4 bases and J lost 8 bases. DNA of the CDR3: TGTGCCAGCAGTTCACTAGCGGGAGTTGGTACGCAGTATTTT. Its protein is CASSSLAGVGTQYF.

V usage is TRBV9 and J usage is TRBJ2-5, with D possibly being TRBD2 (6 bases). The germline V gene has CDR1 SGDLS and CDR2 YYNGEE. The CDR3 runs 16 residues. Trimming pared 0 bases from V and 2 bases from J, leaving 14 bases between. CDR3 residues: CASSVAGGADQETQYF. The CDR3 DNA sequence: TGTGCCAGCAGCGTAGCTGGCGGGGCCGATCAAGAGACCCAGTACTTC.

The CDR3: CATGQGRYGYTF. CDR3 nucleotide sequence: TGTGCCACCGGACAGGGTCGCTATGGCTACACCTTC. V is TRBV19 and J is TRBJ1-2; 8 nucleotides line up with TRBD1. Germline values: CDR1 LNHDA, CDR2 SQIVND (reference sequence). The length of the CDR3 is 12 residues. V lost 10 bases and J lost 4; bases outside the gene matches: 5.

The chain is built from TRBV11-2 and TRBJ1-5; the match to TRBD1 covers 10 bases. The length of the CDR3 is 15 residues. The germline CDR1 and CDR2 sequences are SGHAT and FQNNGV. Trimming removed 0 bases from V and 5 bases from J; junction bases left unmatched: 1. The CDR3 DNA is TGTGCCAGCAGCTTAGATGGGACAGGGGATCAGCCCCAGCATTTT. Its protein is CASSLDGTGDQPQHF.

The V call is TRBV27, the J call TRBJ2-7, with D perhaps TRBD1 (5 bases). V lost 3 bases and J lost 2, with 8 bases in between. CDR3 length equals 13 residues. The germline CDR1 and CDR2 sequences are MNHEY and SMNVEV (reference sequence). The CDR3 sequence is CASSFDRTYEQYF. The DNA of the CDR3 is TGTGCCAGCAGTTTCGACAGAACCTACGAGCAGTACTTC.